This T cell receptor (beta chain) comes out of a study of control samples from healthy donors and cancer patients. Clones were sequenced by immunoSEQ multiplex PCR, and TCRdb holds only the in-frame ones, with some missing. The data show approximately 46,000 clones, around 87% seen once. Trimming took 6 bases from V and 5 from J, leaving 8 bases between them. The CDR3 totals 12 residues. The sample was PBMCs. The chain uses TRBV12-3 or TRBV12-4 and TRBJ1-5; weak D call: TRBD1 (6 bases). This clonotype originated in an older woman with lung cancer. The CDR3 protein is CASRQGDQPQHF. Written as DNA, the CDR3 is TGTGCCAGCAGACAGGGTGATCAGCCCCAGCATTTT.